The rows below give T cell receptor beta chains drawn from one sample of a study of cytomegalovirus exposure and HLA in healthy donors. Sequencing was performed with immunoSEQ multiplex PCR; in TCRdb, only in-frame clones are kept and a portion is missing. This table has about 160,000 clones, over 75% appearing once. The source material was PBMCs. The receptor set was obtained from a woman aged 45-65 years in good health and CMV-seropositive. CDR3s include the opening cysteine and the closing phenylalanine or tryptophan. D genes are given only for firm matches. Clone size, where shown, is once, few, many, or a class for clones that have expanded.

TRBJ2-1 - 14 TRBD2 TRBV14 TGTGCCAGCAGCCTTGGACTAGCGGGAAGCGAGCAGTTCTTC CASSLGLAGSEQFF
TRBJ2-7 - 17 TRBD2 TRBV7-6 TGTGCCAGCAGCCACCGGACTAGCGTCAAGAGGTCCTACGAGCAGTACTTC CASSHRTSVKRSYEQYF
TRBJ1-1 - 14 TRBD1 TRBV5-5 TGTGCCAGCAGTTCAGGGGGCCGGAACACTGAAGCTTTCTTT CASSSGGRNTEAFF
TRBJ1-2 - 13 TRBD1 TRBV6-5 TGTGCCAGCAGAACGACAGGGTACTATGGCTACACCTTC CASRTTGYYGYTF
TRBJ2-1 few 15 TRBD1 TRBV2 TGTGCCAGCAGTAAACAGGGGGTTTCGTACAATGAGCAGTTCTTC CASSKQGVSYNEQFF
TRBJ2-1 - 13 TRBD2 TRBV29-1 TGCAGCGGGGGCGGGAGGGCGGCCGGAGAGCAGTTCTTC CSGGGRAAGEQFF
TRBJ2-7 - 15 TRBD1 TRBV18 TGTGCCAGCTCACCGCGGACAGGGGCGGGAAACGAGCAGTACTTC CASSPRTGAGNEQYF
TRBJ2-1 once 13 - TRBV19 TGTGCCAGTAGTTACATAGGAGTTAATGAGCAGTTCTTC CASSYIGVNEQFF
TRBJ1-6 - 14 - TRBV30 TGTGCCTGGTCCCAAATTCCCCAGTCTTCACCCCTCCACTTT CAWSQIPQSSPLHF
TRBJ2-7 - 16 - TRBV13 TGTGCCAGCAGCTTAATCGCGCGGGGAAGCTCCTACGAGCAGTACTTC CASSLIARGSSYEQYF
TRBJ2-7 - 16 TRBD2 TRBV10-1 TGCGCCACCACTTTGGGGACTAGCGGGACCTCCTACGAGCAGTACTTC CATTLGTSGTSYEQYF
TRBJ1-6 - 17 - TRBV28 TGTGCCAGCAGTAATTTGGACTCGAGCTCCTATAATTCACCCCTCCACTTT CASSNLDSSSYNSPLHF
TRBJ1-1 - 11 - TRBV5-6 TGTGCCAGCAGCTCGAGGTTTGAAGCTTTCTTT CASSSRFEAFF
TRBJ1-6 - 15 TRBD1 TRBV4-1 TGCGCCAGCAGCCTTCGGGACAGGGGTAATTCACCCCTCCACTTT CASSLRDRGNSPLHF
TRBJ2-1 - 19 TRBD2 TRBV6-4 TGTGCCAGCAGTGACTCTTCAATTTATAGCGGGAGATCCTACAATGAGCAGTTCTTC CASSDSSIYSGRSYNEQFF
TRBJ2-1 - 15 TRBD1 TRBV5-4 TGTGCCAGCAGTATTGCCCGGACAGGACCCAATGAGCAGTTCTTC CASSIARTGPNEQFF
TRBJ2-1 - 17 TRBD2 TRBV7-2 TGTGCCAGCAGCTTAGATGGAGCGGGGGGGCCAGGTAATGAGCAGTTCTTC CASSLDGAGGPGNEQFF
TRBJ2-7 - 14 - TRBV27 TGTGCCAGCAGTTTTATCGGACTAATTACCGAGCAGTACTTC CASSFIGLITEQYF
TRBJ1-2 - 12 - TRBV6-5 TGTGCCAGCCCGAGCGGGAACTATGGCTACACCTTC CASPSGNYGYTF
TRBJ2-1 - 18 - TRBV9 TGTGCCAGCAGCGTAGGAGGAGGTCGGCAAATGATGAACAATGAGCAGTTCTTC CASSVGGGRQMMNNEQFF
TRBJ1-2 - 11 - TRBV20-1 TGCAGTGCTGGAGGGGGGGATGGCTACACCTTC CSAGGGDGYTF
TRBJ2-4 - 14 TRBD1 TRBV7-8 TGTGCCAGCAGCCTGGGACAGTCCAAAAACATTCAGTACTTC CASSLGQSKNIQYF
TRBJ2-1 - 15 TRBD2 TRBV7-2 TGTGCCAGCAGCCTAAGCGGGGGGGAACGACATGAGCAGTTCTTC CASSLSGGERHEQFF
TRBJ1-2 - 15 TRBD1 TRBV28 TGTGCCAGCAGGTCCGCCGGGACAGGAAACTATGGCTACACCTTC CASRSAGTGNYGYTF
TRBJ2-7 - 16 TRBD1 TRBV7-9 TGTGCCAGCAGCTCATACAGGGGGCCCAGCTCCTACGAGCAGTACTTC CASSSYRGPSSYEQYF
TRBJ2-7 - 14 TRBD2 TRBV7-9 TGTGCCAGCAGCCCACTAGCGGGAGGCCACGAGCAGTACTTC CASSPLAGGHEQYF
TRBJ2-2 - 15 - TRBV2 TGTGCCAGCAATGAACAGGGCACGAACACCGGGGAGCTGTTTTTT CASNEQGTNTGELFF
TRBJ2-7 once 16 TRBD2 TRBV5-4 TGTGCCAGCGCAGCTTTTGGGCTAGCGGGGAACTACGAGCAGTACTTC CASAAFGLAGNYEQYF
TRBJ2-7 - 15 TRBD2 TRBV6-5 TGTGCCAGCAGTATTAGCGGGGCGACTACCTACGAGCAGTACTTC CASSISGATTYEQYF
TRBJ2-7 few 17 TRBD2 TRBV7-9 TGTGCCAGCAGCCCTCGAGGACTAGCGGGAGGGCCCAGCGAGCAGTACTTC CASSPRGLAGGPSEQYF
TRBJ1-1 few 13 - TRBV5-1 TGCGCCAGCAGCTCAATGGGGGAGGGTGAAGCTTTCTTT CASSSMGEGEAFF
TRBJ1-2 - 14 TRBD1 TRBV7-8 TGTGCCAGCAGCCCCCTCCGACAGGGCTATGGCTACACCTTC CASSPLRQGYGYTF
TRBJ2-7 few 15 TRBD1 TRBV7-6 TGTGCCAGCAGCTTAGGACAGGGGGGGCTCTACGAGCAGTACTTC CASSLGQGGLYEQYF
TRBJ2-3 - 15 TRBD2 TRBV6-4 TGTGCCAGCAGGGCATCAGCGGGGGGCACAGATACGCAGTATTTT CASRASAGGTDTQYF
TRBJ1-3 - 17 - TRBV6-1 TGTGCCAGCAGTGAAGCGCCGGCAGGACACTCTGGAAACACCATATATTTT CASSEAPAGHSGNTIYF
TRBJ1-2 - 14 - TRBV2 TGTGCCAGCAGAGGGACACACCCTTCTGGTGGCTACACCTTC CASRGTHPSGGYTF
TRBJ1-2 - 14 - TRBV18 TGTGCCAGCTCACCACTAAAGCCCCTCGGGGGCTACACCTTC CASSPLKPLGGYTF
TRBJ2-2 - 15 TRBD2 TRBV7-6 TGTGCCAGCAGCCTCATAGCGGGGGACACCGGGGAGCTGTTTTTT CASSLIAGDTGELFF
TRBJ1-1 - 11 - TRBV6-6 TGTGCCAGCAGTGGCAACACTGAAGCTTTCTTT CASSGNTEAFF
TRBJ2-6 - 16 - TRBV19 TGTGCCAGTAGTATAGGGGGGCCGTCTGGGGCCAACGTCCTGACTTTC CASSIGGPSGANVLTF
TRBJ1-1 - 13 - TRBV19 TGTGCCAGTAGTACAGGGTTGAACACTGAAGCTTTCTTT CASSTGLNTEAFF
TRBJ2-7 - 12 - TRBV25-1 TGTGCCAGCAGACGGGATGCCTACGAGCAGTACTTC CASRRDAYEQYF
TRBJ1-2 once 11 - TRBV10-3 TGTGCCATCAGTGCGGGAGGAGGCTACACCTTC CAISAGGGYTF